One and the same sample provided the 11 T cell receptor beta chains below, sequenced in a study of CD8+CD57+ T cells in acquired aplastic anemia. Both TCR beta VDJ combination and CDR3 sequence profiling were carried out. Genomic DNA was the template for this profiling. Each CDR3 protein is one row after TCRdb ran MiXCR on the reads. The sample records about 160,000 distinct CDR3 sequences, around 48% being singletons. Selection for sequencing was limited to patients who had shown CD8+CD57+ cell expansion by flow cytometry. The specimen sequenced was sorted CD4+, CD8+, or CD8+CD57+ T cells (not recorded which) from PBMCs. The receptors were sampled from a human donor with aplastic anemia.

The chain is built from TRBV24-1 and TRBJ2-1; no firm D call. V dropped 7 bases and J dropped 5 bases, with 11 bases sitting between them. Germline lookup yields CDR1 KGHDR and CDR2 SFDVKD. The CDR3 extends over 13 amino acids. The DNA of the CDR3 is TGTGCCACCAGGGATCCCTGGGACAATGAGCAGTTCTTC. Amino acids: CATRDPWDNEQFF.

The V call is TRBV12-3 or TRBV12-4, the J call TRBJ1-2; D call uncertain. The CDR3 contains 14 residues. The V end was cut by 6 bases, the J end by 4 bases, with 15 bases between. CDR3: CASSVADGTYGYTF. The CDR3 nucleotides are TGTGCCAGCAGCGTAGCTGACGGAACCTATGGCTACACCTTC.

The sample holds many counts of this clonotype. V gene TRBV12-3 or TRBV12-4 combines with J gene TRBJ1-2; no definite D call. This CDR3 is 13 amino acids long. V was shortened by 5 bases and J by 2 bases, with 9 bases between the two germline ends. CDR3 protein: CASSEQPNYGYTF. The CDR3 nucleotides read TGTGCCAGCAGTGAACAGCCAAACTATGGCTACACCTTC.

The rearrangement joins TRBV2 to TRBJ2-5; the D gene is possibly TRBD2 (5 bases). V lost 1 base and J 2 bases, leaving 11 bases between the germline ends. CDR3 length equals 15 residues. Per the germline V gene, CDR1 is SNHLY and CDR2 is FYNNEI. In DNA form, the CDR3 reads TGTGCCAGCAGTGAAGGAGCGGAACTTCAAGAGACCCAGTACTTC. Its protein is CASSEGAELQETQYF.

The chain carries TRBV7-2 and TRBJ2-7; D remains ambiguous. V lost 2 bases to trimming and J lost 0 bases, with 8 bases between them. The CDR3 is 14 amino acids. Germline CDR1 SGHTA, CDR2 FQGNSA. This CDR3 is CASSLTKSSYEQYF. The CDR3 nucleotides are TGTGCCAGCAGCTTAACGAAGAGCTCCTACGAGCAGTACTTC.

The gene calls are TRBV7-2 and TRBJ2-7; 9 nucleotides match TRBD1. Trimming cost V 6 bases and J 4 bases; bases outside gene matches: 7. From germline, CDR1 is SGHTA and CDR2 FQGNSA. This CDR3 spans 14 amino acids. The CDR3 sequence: CASSAGTGLYEQYF. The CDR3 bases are TGTGCCAGCAGTGCCGGGACAGGGCTTTACGAGCAGTACTTC.

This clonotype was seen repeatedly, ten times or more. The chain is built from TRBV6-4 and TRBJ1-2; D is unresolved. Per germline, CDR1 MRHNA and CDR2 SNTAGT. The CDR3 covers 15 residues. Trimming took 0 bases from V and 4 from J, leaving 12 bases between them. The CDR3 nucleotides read TGTGCCAGCAGTGACTCTGGAAAAGGGATCTATGGCTACACCTTC. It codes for CASSDSGKGIYGYTF.

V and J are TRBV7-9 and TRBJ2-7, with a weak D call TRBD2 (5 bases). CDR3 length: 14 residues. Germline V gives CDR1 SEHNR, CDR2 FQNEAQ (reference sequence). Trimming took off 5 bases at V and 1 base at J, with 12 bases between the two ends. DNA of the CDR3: TGTGCCAGCAGCCCGCGGGTGGGTTCCTACGAGCAGTACTTC. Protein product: CASSPRVGSYEQYF.

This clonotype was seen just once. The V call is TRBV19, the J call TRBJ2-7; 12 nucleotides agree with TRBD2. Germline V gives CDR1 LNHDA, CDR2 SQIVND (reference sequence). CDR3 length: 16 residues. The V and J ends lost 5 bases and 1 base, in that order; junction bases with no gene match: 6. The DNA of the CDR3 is TGTGCCAGTAGTCTATGGACTAGCGGGATTTCCTACGAGCAGTACTTC. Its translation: CASSLWTSGISYEQYF.

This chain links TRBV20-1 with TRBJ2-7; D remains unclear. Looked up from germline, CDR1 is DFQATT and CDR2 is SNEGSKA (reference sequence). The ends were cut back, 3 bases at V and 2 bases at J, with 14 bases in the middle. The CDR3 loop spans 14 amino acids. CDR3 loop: CSASSLVSTYEQYF. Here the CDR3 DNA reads TGCAGTGCTAGTTCCCTAGTTAGTACCTACGAGCAGTACTTC.

The CDR3, as DNA: TGTGCCAGCAGTTTCGCGGGGGACTTCTCCTACAATGAGCAGTTCTTC. Translated, it gives CASSFAGDFSYNEQFF. The chain has TRBV7-3 and TRBJ2-1; 7 bases are shared with TRBD2. With V trimmed by 6 bases and J by 0 bases, 8 bases remained unmatched. The CDR3 length is 16 residues. CDR1 SGHTA and CDR2 FQGTGA come from the germline V gene.